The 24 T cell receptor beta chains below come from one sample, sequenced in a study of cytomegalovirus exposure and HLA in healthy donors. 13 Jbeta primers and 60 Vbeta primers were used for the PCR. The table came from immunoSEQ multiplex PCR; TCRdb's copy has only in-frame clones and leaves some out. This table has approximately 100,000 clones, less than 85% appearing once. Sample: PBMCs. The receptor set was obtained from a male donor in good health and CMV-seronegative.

The CDR3 protein is CSVERERNTGELFF. CDR3 nucleotides: TGCAGCGTTGAGCGGGAGAGAAACACCGGGGAGCTGTTTTTT. The rearrangement links TRBV29-1 to TRBJ2-2; TRBD2 matches 7 bases. Trimming removed 3 bases from V and 2 bases from J; junction bases left unmatched: 3. This CDR3 is 14 amino acids long. Germline CDR1 SQVTM, CDR2 ANQGSEA.

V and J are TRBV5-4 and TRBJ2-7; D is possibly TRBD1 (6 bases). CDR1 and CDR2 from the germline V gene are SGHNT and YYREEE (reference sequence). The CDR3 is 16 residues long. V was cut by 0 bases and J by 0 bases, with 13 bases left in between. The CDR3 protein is CASSLAPGASSYEQYF. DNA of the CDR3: TGTGCCAGCAGCTTGGCCCCAGGGGCAAGCTCCTACGAGCAGTACTTC.

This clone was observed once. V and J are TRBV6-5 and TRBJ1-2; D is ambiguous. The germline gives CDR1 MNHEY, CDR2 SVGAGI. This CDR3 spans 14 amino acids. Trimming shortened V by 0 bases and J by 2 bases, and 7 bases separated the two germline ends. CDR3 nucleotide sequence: TGTGCCAGCAGTTACTCGAAACAGAACTATGGCTACACCTTC. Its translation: CASSYSKQNYGYTF.

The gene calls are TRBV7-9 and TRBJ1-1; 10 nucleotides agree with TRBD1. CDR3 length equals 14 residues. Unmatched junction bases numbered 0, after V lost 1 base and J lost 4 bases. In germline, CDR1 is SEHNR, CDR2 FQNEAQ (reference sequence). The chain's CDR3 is CASSLGQGATEAFF. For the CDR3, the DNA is TGTGCCAGCAGCTTAGGACAGGGGGCCACTGAAGCTTTCTTT.

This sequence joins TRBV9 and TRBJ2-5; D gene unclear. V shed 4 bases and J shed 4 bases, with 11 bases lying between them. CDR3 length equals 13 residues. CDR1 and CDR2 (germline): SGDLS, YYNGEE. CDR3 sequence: CASSTRGAETQYF. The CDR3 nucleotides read TGTGCCAGCAGCACTCGAGGCGCAGAGACCCAGTACTTC.

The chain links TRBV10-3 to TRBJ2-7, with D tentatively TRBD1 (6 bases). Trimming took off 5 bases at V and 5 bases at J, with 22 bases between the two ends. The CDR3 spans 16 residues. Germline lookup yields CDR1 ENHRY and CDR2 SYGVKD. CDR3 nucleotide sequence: TGTGCCATCAGTTTCGATTGGGTAGGTGGGGGCGACGAGCAGTACTTC. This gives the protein CAISFDWVGGGDEQYF.

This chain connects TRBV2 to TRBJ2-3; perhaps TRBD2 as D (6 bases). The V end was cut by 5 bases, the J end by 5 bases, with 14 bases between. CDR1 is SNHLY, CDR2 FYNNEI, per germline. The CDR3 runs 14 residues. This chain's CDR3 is CASSPWLGGDTQYF. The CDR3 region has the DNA TGTGCCAGCAGTCCGTGGTTGGGAGGAGATACGCAGTATTTT.

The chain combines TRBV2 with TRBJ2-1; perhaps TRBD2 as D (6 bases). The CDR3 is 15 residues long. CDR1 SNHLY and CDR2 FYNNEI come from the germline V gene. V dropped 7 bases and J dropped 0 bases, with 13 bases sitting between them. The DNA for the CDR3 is TGTGCCAGCACCATTAGCGGTAGCTCCTACAATGAGCAGTTCTTC. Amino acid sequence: CASTISGSSYNEQFF.

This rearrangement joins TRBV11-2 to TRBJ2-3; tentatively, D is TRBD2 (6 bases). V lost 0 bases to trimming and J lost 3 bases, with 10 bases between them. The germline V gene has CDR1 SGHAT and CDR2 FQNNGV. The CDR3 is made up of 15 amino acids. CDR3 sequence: CASSLDQAGTDTQYF. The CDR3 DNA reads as TGTGCCAGCAGCTTAGACCAGGCGGGGACAGATACGCAGTATTTT.

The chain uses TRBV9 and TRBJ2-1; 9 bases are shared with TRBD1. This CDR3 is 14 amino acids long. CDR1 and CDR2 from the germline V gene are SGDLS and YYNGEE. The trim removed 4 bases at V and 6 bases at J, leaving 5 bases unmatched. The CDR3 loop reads CASSPLGQGNEQFF. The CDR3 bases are TGTGCCAGCAGCCCTCTGGGACAGGGCAATGAGCAGTTCTTC.

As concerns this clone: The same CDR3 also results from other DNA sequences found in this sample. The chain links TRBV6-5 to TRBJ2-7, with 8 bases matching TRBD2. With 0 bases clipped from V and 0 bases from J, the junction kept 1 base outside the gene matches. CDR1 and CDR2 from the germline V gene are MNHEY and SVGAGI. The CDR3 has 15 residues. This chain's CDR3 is CASSYSTSGSYEQYF. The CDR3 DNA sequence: TGTGCCAGCAGTTACTCTACTAGCGGCTCCTACGAGCAGTACTTC.

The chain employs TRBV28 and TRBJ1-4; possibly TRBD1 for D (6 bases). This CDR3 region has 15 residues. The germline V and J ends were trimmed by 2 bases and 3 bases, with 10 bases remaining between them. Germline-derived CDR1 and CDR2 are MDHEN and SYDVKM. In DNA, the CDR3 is TGTGCCAGCAGTTTACGGGCAGGGGCTAATGAAAAACTGTTTTTT. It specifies CASSLRAGANEKLFF.

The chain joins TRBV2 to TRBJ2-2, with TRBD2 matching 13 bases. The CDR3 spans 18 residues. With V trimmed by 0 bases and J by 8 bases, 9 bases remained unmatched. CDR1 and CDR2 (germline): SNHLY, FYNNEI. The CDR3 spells CASSEATGLAGKSGELFF. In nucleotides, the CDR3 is TGTGCCAGCAGTGAAGCTACGGGACTAGCGGGAAAGTCGGGGGAGCTGTTTTTT. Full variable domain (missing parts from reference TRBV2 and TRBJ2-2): EPEVTQTPSHQVTQMGQEVILRCVPISNHLYFYWYRQILGQKVEFLVSFYNNEISEKSEIFDDQFSVERPDGSNFTLKIRSTKLEDSAMYFCASSEATGLAGKSGELFFGEGSRLTVL.

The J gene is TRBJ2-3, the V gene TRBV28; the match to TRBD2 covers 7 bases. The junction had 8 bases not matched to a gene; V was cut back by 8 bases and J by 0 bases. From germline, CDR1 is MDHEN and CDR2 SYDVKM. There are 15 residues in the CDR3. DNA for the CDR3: TGTGCCAGCCTTGGACTAGGCGGGAGCACAGATACGCAGTATTTT. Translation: CASLGLGGSTDTQYF. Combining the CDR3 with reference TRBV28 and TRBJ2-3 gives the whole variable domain DVKVTQSSRYLVKRTGEKVFLECVQDMDHENMFWYRQDPGLGLRLIYFSYDVKMKEKGDIPEGYSVSREKKERFSLILESASTNQTSMYLCASLGLGGSTDTQYFGPGTRLTVL.

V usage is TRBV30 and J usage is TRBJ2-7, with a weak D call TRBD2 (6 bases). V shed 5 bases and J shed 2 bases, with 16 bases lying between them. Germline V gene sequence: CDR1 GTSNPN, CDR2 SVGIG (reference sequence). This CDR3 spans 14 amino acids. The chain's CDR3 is CAWGRDSLTYEQYF. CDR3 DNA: TGTGCCTGGGGCCGGGACTCCTTAACCTACGAGCAGTACTTC.

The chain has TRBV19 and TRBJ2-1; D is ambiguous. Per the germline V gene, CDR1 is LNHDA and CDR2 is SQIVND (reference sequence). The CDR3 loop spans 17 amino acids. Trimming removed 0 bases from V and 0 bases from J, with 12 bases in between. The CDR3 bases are TGTGCCAGTAGTATAGAGGTTCGTAGGAGCTCCTACAATGAGCAGTTCTTC. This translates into CASSIEVRRSSYNEQFF.

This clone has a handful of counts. Here the CDR3 DNA reads TGTGCCAGTCAGGAGCGGGGGGGACTAGCGGCCTACGAGCAGTACTTC. Its protein is CASQERGGLAAYEQYF. This chain uses TRBV19 with TRBJ2-7, with 11 bases aligning to TRBD2. Germline CDR1 is LNHDA and CDR2 is SQIVND (reference sequence). The CDR3 extends over 16 amino acids. V dropped 8 bases and J dropped 2; count of bases not matched to a gene: 11.

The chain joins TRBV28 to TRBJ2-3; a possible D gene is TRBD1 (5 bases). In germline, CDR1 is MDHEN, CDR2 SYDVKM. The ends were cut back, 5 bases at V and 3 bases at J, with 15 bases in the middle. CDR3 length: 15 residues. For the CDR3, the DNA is TGTGCCAGCAGTCCGCCAGGGTCTGGAACAGATACGCAGTATTTT. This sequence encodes CASSPPGSGTDTQYF. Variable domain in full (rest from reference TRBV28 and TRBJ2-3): DVKVTQSSRYLVKRTGEKVFLECVQDMDHENMFWYRQDPGLGLRLIYFSYDVKMKEKGDIPEGYSVSREKKERFSLILESASTNQTSMYLCASSPPGSGTDTQYFGPGTRLTVL.

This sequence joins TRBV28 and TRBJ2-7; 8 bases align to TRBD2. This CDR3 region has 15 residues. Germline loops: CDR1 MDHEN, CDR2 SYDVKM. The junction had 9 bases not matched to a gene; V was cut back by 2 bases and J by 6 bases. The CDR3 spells CASSLHTNSGIEQYF. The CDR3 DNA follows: TGTGCCAGCAGTTTACACACTAATAGCGGGATCGAGCAGTACTTC.

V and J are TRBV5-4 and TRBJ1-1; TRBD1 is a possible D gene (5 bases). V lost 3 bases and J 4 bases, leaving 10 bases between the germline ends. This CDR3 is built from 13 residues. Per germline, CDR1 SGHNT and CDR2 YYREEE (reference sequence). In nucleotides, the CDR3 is TGTGCCAGCAGCTCCTGGGGGGGCACTGAAGCTTTCTTT. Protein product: CASSSWGGTEAFF.

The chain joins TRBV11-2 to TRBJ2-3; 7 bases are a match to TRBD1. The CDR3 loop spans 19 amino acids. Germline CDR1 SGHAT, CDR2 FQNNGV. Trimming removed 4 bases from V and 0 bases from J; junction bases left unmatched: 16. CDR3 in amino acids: CASSSDRVGLPKSTDTQYF. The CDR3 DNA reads TGTGCCAGCAGCTCCGACAGGGTGGGCTTACCAAAAAGCACAGATACGCAGTATTTT.

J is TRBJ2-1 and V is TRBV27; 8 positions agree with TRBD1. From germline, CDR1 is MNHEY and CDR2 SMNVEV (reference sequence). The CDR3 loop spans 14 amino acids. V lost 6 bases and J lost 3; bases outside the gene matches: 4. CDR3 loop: CASSPGGGYNEQFF. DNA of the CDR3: TGTGCCAGCAGCCCAGGGGGCGGCTACAATGAGCAGTTCTTC.

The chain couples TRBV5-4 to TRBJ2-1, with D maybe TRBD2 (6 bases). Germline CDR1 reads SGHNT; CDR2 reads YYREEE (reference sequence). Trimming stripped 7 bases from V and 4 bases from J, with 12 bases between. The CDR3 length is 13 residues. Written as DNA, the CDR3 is TGTGCCAGCCACTTCGGGGGATACAATGAGCAGTTCTTC. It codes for CASHFGGYNEQFF.

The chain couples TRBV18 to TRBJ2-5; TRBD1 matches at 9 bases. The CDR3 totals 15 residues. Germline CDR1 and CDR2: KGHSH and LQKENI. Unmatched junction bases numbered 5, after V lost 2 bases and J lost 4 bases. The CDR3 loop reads CASSPKTGGVETQYF. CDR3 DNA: TGTGCCAGCTCACCAAAGACAGGGGGAGTAGAGACCCAGTACTTC.